This T cell receptor beta chain was sequenced during a study of cytomegalovirus exposure and HLA in healthy donors. General observations from the study: Rarity held for most TCR sequences, but there were some public TCRs that occurred in many donors.

A multiplex PCR was run with 60 Vbeta primers and 13 Jbeta primers. Only in-frame clones appear in the TCRdb table, and some are missing; sequencing was by immunoSEQ multiplex PCR. The sample records about 160,000 clones, 75% to 85% being singletons. V lost 1 base and J 1 base, leaving 4 bases between the germline ends. The CDR3 has 13 amino acids. The V gene's germline CDR1 is MNHEY and CDR2 SVGAGI. As to this clone: What it binds is not known.

The sequence was collected from a girl aged 2-10 years in good health and CMV-seropositive. The chain couples TRBV6-5 to TRBJ1-1; D call uncertain. Material: PBMCs. CDR3 DNA sequence: TGTGCCAGCAGTTACTTGAGGAACACTGAAGCTTTCTTT. It is translated as CASSYLRNTEAFF.